This T cell receptor (beta chain) was captured in a study of CD4 T cells in relation to SARS-CoV-2 and coronaviruses. The unexposed donors gave CD4+ T cells in about 2010-2019, prior to COVID-19. After roughly ten days of culture, CD4+ T cells were isolated. Germline-derived CDR1 and CDR2 are MGHRA and YSYEKL. This CDR3 is 19 amino acids long. The V and J ends lost 2 bases and 0 bases, in that order; junction bases with no gene match: 10. Worth noting for this clone: The antigen is not known.

Assay: immunoSEQ multiplex PCR; the TCRdb copy retains only in-frame clones and omits some. The sample yields under 35,000 clones, 75% to 80% seen once. The study, taken as a whole, reports: Crossreactivity was assessed only for spike protein, not other viral proteins.

The receptor's source is a human donor in good health. Sequences were obtained from CD4+ T cells from PBMCs, cultured in vitro. The V call is TRBV4-1, the J call TRBJ1-6; 7 bases are a match to TRBD1. CDR3 sequence (DNA): TGCGCCAGCAGCCAATTTCCGGGACAGCCGAGCTCCTATAATTCACCCCTCCACTTT. The encoded protein is CASSQFPGQPSSYNSPLHF.